What follows are 23 T cell receptor beta chains derived from one specimen sequenced in a study of response to subunit inactivated influenza vaccine. TCRdb ran MiXCR on the RT-PCR reads and lists one entry per CDR3 protein. The sample has about 610,000 distinct CDR3 sequences; about 15% are singletons. Sequencing was performed on PBMCs from blood, taken about 13 days after vaccination. The receptors were gathered from a man aged 50-60 years who received an inactivated influenza vaccine.

This clonotype was detected many times. The chain is built from TRBV7-2 and TRBJ2-7; D is possibly TRBD2 (6 bases). CDR3 length equals 14 residues. V was shortened by 0 bases and J by 4 bases, with 10 bases between the two germline ends. Germline V gene sequence: CDR1 SGHTA, CDR2 FQGNSA. CDR3 protein: CASSLAGGRYEQYF. The DNA of the CDR3 is TGTGCCAGCAGCTTAGCGGGAGGACGATACGAGCAGTACTTC.

The chain joins TRBV24-1 to TRBJ1-5, with TRBD1 identical over 9 bases. V lost 4 bases, J lost 3 bases, and 6 bases stayed unmatched. The CDR3 has 16 amino acids. Germline V gene sequence: CDR1 KGHDR, CDR2 SFDVKD. CDR3 amino acids: CATSDSTGGSNQPQHF. CDR3 bases: TGTGCCACCAGTGACTCAACAGGGGGCTCCAATCAGCCCCAGCATTTT.

This clonotype came up a few times. The chain is built from TRBV7-2 and TRBJ1-2; 11 bases are shared with TRBD1. V lost 3 bases to trimming and J lost 8 bases; unmatched junction nucleotides: 8. The CDR3 contains 15 residues. Germline V gene data show CDR1 as SGHTA and CDR2 as FQGNSA. CDR3 protein: CASSLGTGGGGGYTF. CDR3 sequence (DNA): TGTGCCAGCAGCTTGGGGACAGGGGGAGGAGGCGGCTACACCTTC.

This chain connects TRBV28 to TRBJ2-1; D remains unclear. V lost 7 bases to trimming and J lost 8 bases, with 12 bases between them. CDR3 size: 12 residues. Looked up from germline, CDR1 is MDHEN and CDR2 is SYDVKM. The CDR3: CASKSSSDEQFF. DNA for the CDR3: TGTGCCAGCAAAAGTAGTAGTGATGAGCAGTTCTTC.

The sample holds a few counts of this clonotype. The chain carries TRBV5-5 and TRBJ2-3; TRBD2 might be the D (6 bases). Germline assignment: CDR1 SGHKS and CDR2 YYEKEE (reference sequence). The CDR3 totals 15 residues. Trimming shortened V by 0 bases and J by 4 bases, and 12 bases separated the two germline ends. The CDR3 DNA is TGTGCCAGCAGCTTGGCTAGCGACTTGCCAGATACGCAGTATTTT. Encoded protein: CASSLASDLPDTQYF.

The chain recombines TRBV20-1 with TRBJ2-3, with D unresolved. There are 14 residues in the CDR3. Germline V CDR1 and CDR2: DFQATT, SNEGSKA (reference sequence). The V end was cut by 3 bases, the J end by 4 bases, with 14 bases between. CDR3 sequence: CSASPLGSADTQYF. The CDR3 DNA is TGCAGTGCTAGCCCCCTTGGTTCGGCAGATACGCAGTATTTT.

This clonotype was counted only a few times. This chain uses TRBV5-1 with TRBJ2-3; tentative D call: TRBD1 (7 bases). The CDR3 spans 16 residues. Germline values: CDR1 SGHRS, CDR2 YFSETQ. Trimming left V 0 bases short and J 2 bases short, with 13 bases between. The CDR3 region has the DNA TGCGCCAGCAGCTTGGCCGCAGGGGGGAACACAGATACGCAGTATTTT. This codes for CASSLAAGGNTDTQYF.

This clonotype was found a few times. The V and J genes are TRBV12-3 or TRBV12-4 and TRBJ2-1, with 13 bases fitting TRBD2. V trimming: 5 bases; J trimming: 3 bases; junction bases outside the gene matches: 1. The CDR3 is 15 residues long. CDR3 sequence reads: CASSGTSGNYNEQFF. In nucleotides, the CDR3 is TGTGCCAGCAGTGGGACTAGCGGGAACTACAATGAGCAGTTCTTC.

This clonotype was seen many times. The J gene is TRBJ2-1, the V gene TRBV7-2; TRBD2 matches at 11 bases. Germline CDR1 reads SGHTA; CDR2 reads FQGNSA. The CDR3 contains 17 residues. Trimming removed 0 bases from V and 3 bases from J; junction bases left unmatched: 4. This chain's CDR3 is CASSLALAGGFYNEQFF. The DNA of the CDR3 is TGTGCCAGCAGCTTAGCCCTAGCGGGAGGATTCTACAATGAGCAGTTCTTC.

The CDR3 is CASSSARGSGCYF. The DNA for the CDR3 is TGTGCCAGCAGCTCTGCCCGCGGTAGCGGGTGTTACTTC. The rearrangement uses TRBV7-9 and TRBJ2-7, with TRBD2 matching 7 bases. V lost 4 bases to trimming and J lost 13 bases; unmatched junction nucleotides: 13. This CDR3 is built from 13 residues. CDR1 and CDR2 (germline): SEHNR, FQNEAQ (reference sequence).

The rearrangement links TRBV9 to TRBJ2-7; 7 positions match TRBD1. V lost 0 bases and J lost 3; bases outside the gene matches: 3. CDR1 SGDLS and CDR2 YYNGEE come from the germline V gene. This CDR3 is 14 amino acids long. The CDR3 region is CASSVDPGGYEQYF. In nucleotides, the CDR3 is TGTGCCAGCAGCGTAGACCCAGGGGGCTACGAGCAGTACTTC.

As regards this clonotype: A much larger clone differs from this one at a single base, so this may be a read error. The chain has TRBV5-1 and TRBJ2-7; 10 bases are a match to TRBD1. TRBJ2-1 matches the DNA end more closely, so the J call is doubtful. The germline gives CDR1 SGHRS, CDR2 YFSETQ. The CDR3 extends over 14 amino acids. The CDR3 is CASSLRQGADEQFF. CDR3 DNA: TGCGCCAGCAGCTTGAGACAGGGGGCCGACGAGCAGTTCTTC.

V gene TRBV20-1 combines with J gene TRBJ2-1, with D maybe TRBD2 (5 bases). V lost 6 bases and J lost 2, with 17 bases in between. The CDR3 has 15 amino acids. The germline V gene encodes CDR1 DFQATT and CDR2 SNEGSKA (reference sequence). CDR3 sequence (DNA): TGCAGTGCCAGCGGTCTAAATATTGCCTACAATGAGCAGTTCTTC. Translating it yields CSASGLNIAYNEQFF.

This clonotype was detected ten times or more. The chain has TRBV7-2 and TRBJ2-7; 7 bases align to TRBD1. This CDR3 has 12 residues. Germline V gene data show CDR1 as SGHTA and CDR2 as FQGNSA. V trimming: 4 bases; J trimming: 6 bases; junction bases outside the gene matches: 3. CDR3 in amino acids: CASSSYRGEQYF. The CDR3 nucleotides read TGTGCCAGCAGCTCGTACAGGGGCGAGCAGTACTTC.

A few counts support this clonotype. The chain recombines TRBV11-2 with TRBJ2-2, with 12 bases identical to TRBD1. This CDR3 region has 16 residues. Germline CDR1 SGHAT, CDR2 FQNNGV. J was trimmed by 4 bases and V by 7 bases; bases with no gene match: 7. The CDR3 loop is CASNPGTGGSTGELFF. The CDR3 DNA reads TGTGCCAGCAACCCCGGGACAGGGGGCAGCACCGGGGAGCTGTTTTTT.

V is TRBV5-6 and J is TRBJ2-4; tentatively, D is TRBD2 (5 bases). The CDR3 sequence is 17 residues long. Between the trimmed V and J ends, which lost 4 bases and 0 bases, there was a span of 17 bases. The germline V gene encodes CDR1 SGHDT and CDR2 YYEEEE. This chain's CDR3 is CASSLEGLKLAKNIQYF. As DNA, the CDR3 is TGTGCCAGCAGCCTTGAAGGACTCAAACTAGCCAAAAACATTCAGTACTTC. The full variable domain, with the rest looked up from reference TRBV5-6 and TRBJ2-4, is DAGVTQSPTHLIKTRGQQVTLRCSPKSGHDTVSWYQQALGQGPQFIFQYYEEEERQRGNFPDRFSGHQFPNYSSELNVNALLLGDSALYLCASSLEGLKLAKNIQYFGAGTRLSVL.

This clonotype was counted ten times or more. The chain recombines TRBV7-9 with TRBJ1-1; D may be TRBD1 (6 bases). CDR1 and CDR2 (germline): SEHNR, FQNEAQ (reference sequence). The CDR3 sequence is 16 residues long. V gave up 0 bases and J gave up 0 bases, with 11 bases separating them. This CDR3 reads CASSLAGGPMNTEAFF. The DNA of the CDR3 is TGTGCCAGCAGCTTAGCAGGGGGTCCCATGAACACTGAAGCTTTCTTT.

This chain connects TRBV12-3 or TRBV12-4 to TRBJ2-7; 13 nucleotides line up with TRBD2. After removal of 6 bases from V and 5 bases from J, the junction contained 13 bases not matched to a gene. This CDR3 is 17 amino acids long. The CDR3 DNA reads as TGTGCCAGCAGCCCGGGACTAGCGGGAACAGCCGCCCACGAGCAGTACTTC. Protein: CASSPGLAGTAAHEQYF.

The sample holds many counts of this clonotype. The CDR3: CAISERDRAPHGQFF. CDR3 nucleotides: TGTGCCATCAGTGAGAGGGACAGGGCCCCCCACGGGCAGTTCTTC. This chain joins TRBV10-3 and TRBJ2-1, with 9 positions matching TRBD1. V lost 2 bases, J lost 12 bases, and 11 bases stayed unmatched. Germline V gene data show CDR1 as ENHRY and CDR2 as SYGVKD. The CDR3 is 15 amino acids.

The chain carries TRBV3-1 and TRBJ2-1; 16 positions agree with TRBD2. The CDR3 spans 17 residues. V gave up 3 bases and J gave up 8 bases; unmatched junction bases: 7. CDR1 and CDR2 from the germline V gene are LGHDT and YNNKEL (reference sequence). CDR3 nucleotide sequence: TGTGCCAGCAGCCACGGGACTAGCGGGAGGGCCTCCTATGAGCAGTTCTTC. This sequence encodes CASSHGTSGRASYEQFF.

This clonotype appeared a few times. The V and J genes are TRBV5-1 and TRBJ2-2, with D unresolved. Germline CDR1 and CDR2: SGHRS and YFSETQ. There are 13 residues in the CDR3. V lost 4 bases and J 7 bases, leaving 11 bases between the germline ends. The CDR3 nucleotides are TGCGCCAGCAGCCCACGTGAGAGCGGGGAGCTGTTTTTT. Its protein product is CASSPRESGELFF.

This chain uses TRBV5-1 with TRBJ2-3, with D possibly being TRBD1 or TRBD2 (5 bases each). Per germline, CDR1 SGHRS and CDR2 YFSETQ. Trimming took 2 bases from V and 2 from J, leaving 9 bases between them. The length of the CDR3 is 14 residues. The CDR3 DNA follows: TGCGCCAGCAGCTTTCGGGACCACACAGATACGCAGTATTTT. Its protein is CASSFRDHTDTQYF.

The gene calls are TRBV23-1 and TRBJ2-3; 8 bases fit TRBD2. TRBV23-1 is an open reading frame whose function is uncertain. The CDR3 extends over 18 amino acids. V trimming: 0 bases; J trimming: 4 bases; junction bases outside the gene matches: 12. The CDR3 nucleotides are TGCGCCAGCAGTCAATCGAAGTGTCACGGGAGGGCCTCAGATACGCAGTATTTT. Translation gives CASSQSKCHGRASDTQYF.